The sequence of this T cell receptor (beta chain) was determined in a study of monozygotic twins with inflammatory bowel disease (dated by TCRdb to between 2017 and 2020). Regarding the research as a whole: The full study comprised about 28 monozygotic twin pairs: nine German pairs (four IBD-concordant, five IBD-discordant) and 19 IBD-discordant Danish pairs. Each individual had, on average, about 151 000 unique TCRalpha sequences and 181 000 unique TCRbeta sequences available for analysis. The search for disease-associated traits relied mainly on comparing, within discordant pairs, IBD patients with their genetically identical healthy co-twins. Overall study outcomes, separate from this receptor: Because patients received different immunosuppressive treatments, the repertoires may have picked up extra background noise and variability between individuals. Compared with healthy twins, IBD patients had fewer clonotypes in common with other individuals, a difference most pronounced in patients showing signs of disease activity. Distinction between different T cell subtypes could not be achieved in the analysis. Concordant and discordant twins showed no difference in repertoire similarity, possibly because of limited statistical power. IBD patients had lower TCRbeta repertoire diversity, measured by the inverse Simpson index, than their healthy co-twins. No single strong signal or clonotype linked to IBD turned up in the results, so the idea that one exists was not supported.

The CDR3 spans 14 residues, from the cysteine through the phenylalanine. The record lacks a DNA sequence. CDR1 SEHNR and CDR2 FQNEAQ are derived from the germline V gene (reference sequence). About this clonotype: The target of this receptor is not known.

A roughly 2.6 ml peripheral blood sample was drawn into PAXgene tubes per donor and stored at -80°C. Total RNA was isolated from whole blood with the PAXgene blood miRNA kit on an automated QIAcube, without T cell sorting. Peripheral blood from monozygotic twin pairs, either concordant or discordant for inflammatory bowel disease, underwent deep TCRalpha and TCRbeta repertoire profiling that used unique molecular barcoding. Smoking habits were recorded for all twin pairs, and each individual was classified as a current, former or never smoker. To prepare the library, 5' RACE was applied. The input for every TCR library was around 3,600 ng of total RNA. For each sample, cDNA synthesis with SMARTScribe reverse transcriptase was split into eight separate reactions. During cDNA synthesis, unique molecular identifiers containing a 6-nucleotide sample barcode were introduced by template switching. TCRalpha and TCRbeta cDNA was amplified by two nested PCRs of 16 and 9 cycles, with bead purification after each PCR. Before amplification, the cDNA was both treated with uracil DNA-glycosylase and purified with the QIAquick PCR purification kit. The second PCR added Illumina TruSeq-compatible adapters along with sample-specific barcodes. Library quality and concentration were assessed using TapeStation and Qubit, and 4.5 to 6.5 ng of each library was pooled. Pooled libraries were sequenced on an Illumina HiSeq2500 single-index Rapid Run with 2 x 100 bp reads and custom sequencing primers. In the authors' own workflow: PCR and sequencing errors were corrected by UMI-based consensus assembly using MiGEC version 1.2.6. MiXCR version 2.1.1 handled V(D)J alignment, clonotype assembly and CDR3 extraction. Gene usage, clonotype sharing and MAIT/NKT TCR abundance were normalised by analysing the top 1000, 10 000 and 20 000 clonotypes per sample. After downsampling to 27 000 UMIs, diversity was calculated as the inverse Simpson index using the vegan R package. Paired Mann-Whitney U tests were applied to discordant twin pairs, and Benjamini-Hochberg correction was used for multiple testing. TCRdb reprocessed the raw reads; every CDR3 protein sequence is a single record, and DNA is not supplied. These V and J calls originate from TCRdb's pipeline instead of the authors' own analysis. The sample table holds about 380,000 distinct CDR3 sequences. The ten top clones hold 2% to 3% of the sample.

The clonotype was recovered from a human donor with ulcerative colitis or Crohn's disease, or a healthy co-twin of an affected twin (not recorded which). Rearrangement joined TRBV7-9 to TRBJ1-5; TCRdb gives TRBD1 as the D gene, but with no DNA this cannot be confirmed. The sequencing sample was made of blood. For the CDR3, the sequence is CASSSPGYNQPQHF. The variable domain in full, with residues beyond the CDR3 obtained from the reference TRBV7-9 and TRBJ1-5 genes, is DTGVSQNPRHKITKRGQNVTFRCDPISEHNRLYWYRQTLGQGPEFLTYFQNEAQLEKSRLLSDRFSAERPKGSFSTLEIQRTEQGDSAMYLCASSSPGYNQPQHFGDGTRLSIL.